This TCR beta chain was sequenced for a study of shared clonotypes between healthy human individuals. Study context: Per-donor plates numbered three CD4 naive, three CD4 memory, two CD8 naive and one CD8 memory.

The CDR3 contains 13 residues. The germline V gene has CDR1 SGDLS and CDR2 YYNGEE. V gave up 0 bases and J gave up 7 bases, with 7 bases separating them. Assay runs were performed at deep level. TCRdb's copy holds only in-frame clones and misses some; the assay was immunoSEQ multiplex PCR. The top ten clones hold 0.3% to 0.45% of a sample with some 2,500,000 clones, under 95% of them seen once. This clone has just a few counts. V usage is TRBV9 and J usage is TRBJ1-4; no clear D gene. Sequences were obtained from naive CD4+ T cells from PBMCs. Subset: CD45RA+ positively selected. This clonotype was sampled from a man younger than 35 in good health. Some clones in this sample may be carry-over from other donors' samples. The DNA of the CDR3 is TGTGCCAGCAGCGTAGAGCCTCGTGAAAAACTGTTTTTT. Protein: CASSVEPREKLFF. The full variable domain, its missing parts supplied by reference TRBV9 and TRBJ1-4, is DSGVTQTPKHLITATGQRVTLRCSPRSGDLSVYWYQQSLDQGLQFLIQYYNGEERAKGNILERFSAQQFPDLHSELNLSSLELGDSALYFCASSVEPREKLFFGSGTQLSVL.